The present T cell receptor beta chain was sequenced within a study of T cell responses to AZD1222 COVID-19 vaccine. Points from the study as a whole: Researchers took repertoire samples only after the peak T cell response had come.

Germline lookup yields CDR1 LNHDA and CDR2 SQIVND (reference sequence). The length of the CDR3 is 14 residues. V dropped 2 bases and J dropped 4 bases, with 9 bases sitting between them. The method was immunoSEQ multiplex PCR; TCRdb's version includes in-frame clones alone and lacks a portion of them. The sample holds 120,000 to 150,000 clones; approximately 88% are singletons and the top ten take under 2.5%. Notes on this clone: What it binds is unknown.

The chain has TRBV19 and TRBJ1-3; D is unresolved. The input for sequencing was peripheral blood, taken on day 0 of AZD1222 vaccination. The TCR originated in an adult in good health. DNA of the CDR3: TGTGCCAGTAGTATAAGCGACTGGGGAAACACCATATATTTT. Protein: CASSISDWGNTIYF. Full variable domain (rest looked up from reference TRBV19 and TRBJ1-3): DGGITQSPKYLFRKEGQNVTLSCEQNLNHDAMYWYRQDPGQGLRLIYYSQIVNDFQKGDIAEGYSVSREKKESFPLTVTSAQKNPTAFYLCASSISDWGNTIYFGEGSWLTVV.